Each of the 24 T cell receptor beta chains below was sequenced from the same sample in a study of T cell repertoires in cytomegalovirus infection. Their antigens remain unidentified. One entry per CDR3 protein results from TCRdb running MiXCR on the reads. The sample lists approximately 70,000 distinct CDR3 sequences, roughly 20% occurring once. Material: CD8+ T cells from cultured PBMCs, obtained from culture after CMV antigen stimulation. The receptors shown here come from a human donor in good health (CMV status not recorded). Some clones in this sample may be carry-over from other donors' samples.

This clonotype was seen more than once but under ten times. The V and J genes are TRBV27 and TRBJ1-1; TRBD1 matches at 7 bases. There are 13 residues in the CDR3. The germline gives CDR1 MNHEY, CDR2 SMNVEV (reference sequence). The V and J ends lost 5 bases and 3 bases, in that order; junction bases with no gene match: 3. In DNA, the CDR3 is TGTGCCAGCAGTAGACAGGGCGACACTGAAGCTTTCTTT. Protein: CASSRQGDTEAFF.

This clonotype was found a few times. The V and J genes are TRBV5-1 and TRBJ2-5; no definite D call. There are 9 residues in the CDR3. Germline V gene data show CDR1 as SGHRS and CDR2 as YFSETQ. V lost 4 bases and J lost 7, with 2 bases in between. The CDR3 nucleotides read TGCGCCAGCAGCGGGACCCAGTACTTC. This sequence encodes CASSGTQYF.

Notes on this clonotype: This may stem from a read error, because a much larger clone lies one nucleotide away. The gene calls are TRBV28 and TRBJ2-1, with D unclear. The CDR3 has 10 amino acids. Germline CDR1 reads MDHEN; CDR2 reads SYDVKM. Trimming shortened V by 5 bases and J by 5 bases, and 1 base separated the two germline ends. The CDR3 nucleotides are TGTGCCAGCAGTAACAATGAGCAGTTCTTC. As protein: CASSNNEQFF.

This chain joins TRBV7-2 and TRBJ1-1; no clear D gene. The CDR3 runs to 16 residues. In germline, CDR1 is SGHTA, CDR2 FQGNSA. The V end lost 1 base, the J end lost 0 bases, and 12 bases lay between the germline ends. The chain's CDR3 is CASSLGWGKVNTEAFF. The CDR3, as DNA: TGTGCCAGCAGCTTAGGTTGGGGAAAGGTGAACACTGAAGCTTTCTTT.

This clonotype came up a few times. This chain links TRBV4-1 with TRBJ1-1, with D unresolved. The CDR3 runs to 15 residues. Germline values: CDR1 MGHRA, CDR2 YSYEKL. V shed 10 bases and J shed 2 bases, with 20 bases lying between them. CDR3 in DNA: TGCGCCATTCGTATACATGCAGGAATAAACACTGAAGCTTTCTTT. Amino acid sequence: CAIRIHAGINTEAFF.

This clonotype came up many times. The genes are TRBV7-2 and TRBJ2-1, with a tentative D call TRBD2 (5 bases). The CDR3 extends over 13 amino acids. V lost 3 bases, J lost 7 bases, and 10 bases lay in between. The germline V gene encodes CDR1 SGHTA and CDR2 FQGNSA. The CDR3 spells CASSFGLENEQFF. As DNA, the CDR3 is TGTGCCAGCAGCTTCGGACTCGAGAATGAGCAGTTCTTC.

This clonotype showed up just a few times. The V call is TRBV5-6, the J call TRBJ1-2; D possibly corresponds to TRBD1 (5 bases). Germline V gene data show CDR1 as SGHDT and CDR2 as YYEEEE. V gave up 4 bases and J gave up 7 bases, with 17 bases separating them. The CDR3 totals 14 residues. The CDR3 here is CASSNRDAARGYTF. CDR3 nucleotide sequence: TGTGCCAGCAGCAACCGGGACGCTGCGCGTGGCTACACCTTC.

This clonotype has more than one count but fewer than ten. This sequence joins TRBV6-1 and TRBJ1-2; D gene uncertain. From germline, CDR1 is MNHNS and CDR2 SASEGT. The V and J ends lost 9 bases and 1 base respectively, with 12 bases between them. CDR3 length equals 13 residues. CDR3 nucleotide sequence: TGTGCCAGTGGCCCCACTTATAACTATGGCTACACCTTC. It specifies CASGPTYNYGYTF.

This clonotype was counted between two and nine times. The chain joins TRBV4-1 to TRBJ2-5; 7 nucleotides match TRBD1. V lost 3 bases to trimming and J lost 4 bases; unmatched junction nucleotides: 14. CDR1 and CDR2 (germline): MGHRA, YSYEKL. The CDR3 has 17 amino acids. The DNA of the CDR3 is TGCGCCAGCAGCCAGGCACCGACAGGGACGGTAGGAGAGACCCAGTACTTC. Its translation is CASSQAPTGTVGETQYF.

This clonotype was observed a handful of times. This rearrangement joins TRBV6-1 to TRBJ1-1, with TRBD1 as a possible D gene (6 bases). Germline CDR1 is MNHNS and CDR2 is SASEGT. This CDR3 is 13 amino acids long. Between the trimmed V and J ends, which lost 2 bases and 7 bases, there was a span of 11 bases. DNA of the CDR3: TGTGCCAGCAGTGAACTACGACAGGTTGAAGCTTTCTTT. Its translation is CASSELRQVEAFF.

This clonotype has more than one count but fewer than ten. The J gene is TRBJ2-3, the V gene TRBV7-2; the match to TRBD1 covers 8 bases. V dropped 5 bases and J dropped 6; count of bases not matched to a gene: 7. The CDR3 length is 14 residues. Germline CDR1 SGHTA, CDR2 FQGNSA. The CDR3, as DNA: TGTGCCAGCAGCGGAAACAGGGGGACGGATACGCAGTATTTT. Its translation is CASSGNRGTDTQYF.

This clonotype turned up a few times. The chain links TRBV6-2 or TRBV6-3 to TRBJ2-1; 8 positions agree with TRBD2. Per germline, CDR1 MNHEY and CDR2 SVGEGT. Trimming cost V 7 bases and J 4 bases; bases outside gene matches: 12. The CDR3 spans 16 residues. This CDR3 is CASNPERVAGYNEQFF. The CDR3 coding sequence is TGTGCCAGCAACCCGGAGAGGGTAGCGGGGTACAATGAGCAGTTCTTC.

Ten or more counts support this clonotype. The gene calls are TRBV2 and TRBJ1-1, with D tentatively TRBD1 (6 bases). With 6 bases removed from V and 0 bases from J, the gap between germline ends came to 11 bases. Germline CDR1 SNHLY, CDR2 FYNNEI. CDR3 size: 14 residues. Here the CDR3 DNA reads TGTGCCAGCAGCCCAGGGGTCATGAACACTGAAGCTTTCTTT. Translation gives CASSPGVMNTEAFF.

V gene TRBV27 combines with J gene TRBJ2-1, with D maybe TRBD1 (5 bases). The germline V gene encodes CDR1 MNHEY and CDR2 SMNVEV (reference sequence). V lost 6 bases and J 8 bases, leaving 8 bases between the germline ends. CDR3 length equals 11 residues. The CDR3 sequence is CASSAGYEQFF. The CDR3, as DNA: TGTGCCAGCAGCGCAGGGTATGAGCAGTTCTTC.

This clonotype was counted only a few times. The V call is TRBV6-5, the J call TRBJ2-7; D is unresolved. V lost 2 bases to trimming and J lost 5 bases, with 13 bases between them. The CDR3 is 14 residues long. Per the germline V gene, CDR1 is MNHEY and CDR2 is SVGAGI. The CDR3 bases are TGTGCCAGCAGTTACCTTGGCAGCCGCAACGAGCAGTACTTC. This sequence encodes CASSYLGSRNEQYF.

The chain joins TRBV4-1 to TRBJ2-7; 9 bases agree with TRBD1. This CDR3 is built from 14 residues. Germline V CDR1 and CDR2: MGHRA, YSYEKL. With V trimmed by 4 bases and J by 2 bases, 3 bases remained unmatched. CDR3 sequence: CASSLRTGAYEQYF. The CDR3 nucleotides are TGCGCCAGCAGCCTTCGGACAGGGGCCTACGAGCAGTACTTC.

In this sample, this clonotype turned up a few times. This sequence joins TRBV27 and TRBJ1-1; D remains unclear. V gave up 4 bases and J gave up 1 base, with 10 bases separating them. This CDR3 contains 14 residues. Per germline, CDR1 MNHEY and CDR2 SMNVEV (reference sequence). Written as DNA, the CDR3 is TGTGCCAGCAGTTGGGGAGGGAAGAACACTGAAGCTTTCTTT. Its protein is CASSWGGKNTEAFF.

This clonotype turned up a few times. The chain joins TRBV7-9 to TRBJ1-3; TRBD1 agrees at 8 bases. The CDR3 length is 15 residues. V lost 3 bases to trimming and J lost 4 bases; unmatched junction nucleotides: 5. The V gene's germline CDR1 is SEHNR and CDR2 FQNEAQ (reference sequence). In DNA form, the CDR3 reads TGTGCCAGCAGCTTTTCGGACAGGGCCGGAAACACCATATATTTT. The encoded protein is CASSFSDRAGNTIYF.

In its sample, this clonotype was seen a few times. The chain recombines TRBV7-2 with TRBJ2-3, with 8 bases lining up with TRBD2. The J segment lost 4 bases and the V segment lost 2 bases, leaving 8 bases of the junction unmatched. The CDR3 covers 16 residues. Germline assignment: CDR1 SGHTA and CDR2 FQGNSA. The CDR3 DNA is TGTGCCAGCAGCTTAATAAGGACTAGCAGGGCAGATACGCAGTATTTT. This encodes CASSLIRTSRADTQYF.

This sequence joins TRBV14 and TRBJ1-6, with 7 bases aligning to TRBD1. The germline CDR1 and CDR2 sequences are SGHDN and FVKESK. With V trimmed by 7 bases and J by 6 bases, 3 bases remained unmatched. CDR3 length: 13 residues. CDR3 sequence (DNA): TGTGCCAGCACCCAGGGGGGTAATTCACCCCTCCACTTT. Protein: CASTQGGNSPLHF.

This clonotype was seen at least ten times. The rearrangement links TRBV11-2 to TRBJ2-1, with unresolved D. The CDR3 sequence is 17 residues long. Per germline, CDR1 SGHAT and CDR2 FQNNGV. Trimming took off 7 bases at V and 3 bases at J, with 22 bases between the two ends. This chain's CDR3 is CASTESLIVSYYNEQFF. The CDR3, as DNA: TGTGCCAGCACAGAGTCTTTGATTGTTAGCTACTACAATGAGCAGTTCTTC.

This clonotype is labeled as medium-sized (0.01 to 0.1%). This chain connects TRBV7-2 to TRBJ2-1, with no clear D. Looked up from germline, CDR1 is SGHTA and CDR2 is FQGNSA. The CDR3 runs 15 residues. The germline V and J ends were trimmed by 5 bases and 0 bases, with 11 bases remaining between them. Here the CDR3 reads CASSLLRSSYNEQFF. In DNA form, the CDR3 reads TGTGCCAGCAGCCTTCTACGGAGCTCCTACAATGAGCAGTTCTTC.

This clonotype showed up just a few times. The J gene is TRBJ2-2, the V gene TRBV6-5, with D hard to call. Trimming took off 4 bases at V and 2 bases at J, with 11 bases between the two ends. Germline V lookup: CDR1 MNHEY, CDR2 SVGAGI. CDR3 size: 15 residues. CDR3 amino acids: CASSSTTLNTGELFF. The CDR3 DNA reads TGTGCCAGCAGTTCCACGACTCTTAACACCGGGGAGCTGTTTTTT.

This sequence joins TRBV11-2 and TRBJ2-7; 9 positions match TRBD2. Trimming at V came to 5 bases and at J to 3 bases, leaving 5 bases not matched to a gene. CDR1 and CDR2 (germline): SGHAT, FQNNGV. There are 14 residues in the CDR3. Written as DNA, the CDR3 is TGTGCCAGCAGCCCCGGGACTAGCTACTACGAGCAGTACTTC. This encodes CASSPGTSYYEQYF. Full variable domain (remainder filled in from reference TRBV11-2 and TRBJ2-7): EAGVAQSPRYKIIEKRQSVAFWCNPISGHATLYWYQQILGQGPKLLIQFQNNGVVDDSQLPKDRFSAERLKGVDSTLKIQPAKLEDSAVYLCASSPGTSYYEQYFGPGTRLTVT.